Below are 21 T cell receptor beta chains sequenced from a single sample in a study of cytomegalovirus exposure and HLA in healthy donors. 13 Jbeta primers and 60 Vbeta primers were used for the PCR. This table comes from immunoSEQ multiplex PCR, and its TCRdb copy is limited to in-frame clones, with some not included. The table lists fewer than 150,000 clones, about 68% of them singletons. Sequenced: PBMCs. The receptor set was obtained from a woman in her 40s in good health and CMV-seropositive.

The chain links TRBV19 to TRBJ1-1, with 10 bases matching TRBD1. Germline CDR1 and CDR2: LNHDA and SQIVND (reference sequence). The CDR3 contains 15 residues. With V trimmed by 4 bases and J by 4 bases, 6 bases remained unmatched. CDR3 nucleotides: TGTGCCAGTAGTACCGGACAGGGGGTCGTCACTGAAGCTTTCTTT. Amino acids: CASSTGQGVVTEAFF.

V and J are TRBV2 and TRBJ2-1, with 10 bases matching TRBD1. Germline trimming cut 1 base from V and 2 bases from J; bases unmatched to any gene: 2. The CDR3 totals 16 residues. Germline values: CDR1 SNHLY, CDR2 FYNNEI. As DNA, the CDR3 is TGTGCCAGCAGTGAAGACGGACAGGGGGCCTACAATGAGCAGTTCTTC. Encoded protein: CASSEDGQGAYNEQFF.

The CDR3: CASRLDTSNTEAFF. The CDR3 DNA follows: TGTGCCAGCAGGTTAGACACGTCGAACACTGAAGCTTTCTTT. The chain employs TRBV2 and TRBJ1-1; D is unclear. Trimming left V 6 bases short and J 1 base short, with 12 bases between. Germline CDR1 SNHLY, CDR2 FYNNEI. The CDR3 consists of 14 residues.

This chain links TRBV11-3 with TRBJ1-3; D not resolved. The CDR3 consists of 12 residues. Per the germline V gene, CDR1 is SGHNT and CDR2 is YENEEA. The V gene lost 5 bases and the J gene lost 8 bases, with 10 bases spanning the gap. In nucleotides, the CDR3 is TGTGCCAGCAGCCCCGACTGGGACACCATATATTTT. Translation gives CASSPDWDTIYF.

This rearrangement joins TRBV7-9 to TRBJ1-1, with D unresolved. Germline CDR1 reads SEHNR; CDR2 reads FQNEAQ (reference sequence). The CDR3 loop spans 13 amino acids. V lost 2 bases and J 9 bases, leaving 13 bases between the germline ends. CDR3 region: CASSLPTGDKAFF. CDR3 coding DNA: TGTGCCAGCAGCTTACCGACGGGAGATAAAGCTTTCTTT.

This chain's CDR3 is CASSLEGQTGELFF. The CDR3 DNA follows: TGCGCCAGCAGCTTGGAAGGACAGACCGGGGAGCTGTTTTTT. The chain has TRBV5-1 and TRBJ2-2, with a weak D call TRBD1 (6 bases). The CDR3 extends over 14 amino acids. V was clipped by 0 bases and J by 5 bases, with 8 bases between them. Germline-derived CDR1 and CDR2 are SGHRS and YFSETQ.

V is TRBV7-9 and J is TRBJ1-4; TRBD1 matches 8 bases. The germline CDR1 and CDR2 sequences are SEHNR and FQNEAQ (reference sequence). The CDR3 is 15 residues long. With 6 bases clipped from V and 3 bases from J, the junction kept 6 bases outside the gene matches. The CDR3 loop is CASSLQGAANEKLFF. The CDR3 bases are TGTGCCAGCAGTTTGCAGGGGGCGGCTAATGAAAAACTGTTTTTT.

This chain connects TRBV19 to TRBJ1-5, with a tentative D call TRBD1 (6 bases). Per the germline V gene, CDR1 is LNHDA and CDR2 is SQIVND (reference sequence). V lost 4 bases, J lost 3 bases, and 10 bases lay in between. The CDR3 extends over 14 amino acids. As DNA, the CDR3 is TGTGCCAGTAGTAACACAGGGAACAATCAGCCCCAGCATTTT. It specifies CASSNTGNNQPQHF. Full variable domain (remainder filled in from reference TRBV19 and TRBJ1-5): DGGITQSPKYLFRKEGQNVTLSCEQNLNHDAMYWYRQDPGQGLRLIYYSQIVNDFQKGDIAEGYSVSREKKESFPLTVTSAQKNPTAFYLCASSNTGNNQPQHFGDGTRLSIL.

The chain links TRBV30 to TRBJ1-5; D is possibly TRBD1 (5 bases). The CDR3 sequence is 15 residues long. Per germline, CDR1 GTSNPN and CDR2 SVGIG (reference sequence). V gave up 3 bases and J gave up 6 bases, with 18 bases separating them. CDR3 residues: CAWSWTHPGRQPQHF. The CDR3 region has the DNA TGTGCCTGGAGCTGGACACACCCCGGACGTCAGCCCCAGCATTTT.

The V call is TRBV5-1, the J call TRBJ2-5, with TRBD2 matching 13 bases. This CDR3 spans 17 amino acids. In germline, CDR1 is SGHRS, CDR2 YFSETQ. The V segment lost 4 bases and the J segment 4 bases; nucleotides outside the gene matches: 10. Here the CDR3 reads CASSRTSGSGGGETQYF. The CDR3 DNA sequence: TGCGCCAGCAGCAGGACTAGCGGGAGTGGGGGGGGAGAGACCCAGTACTTC.

This chain uses TRBV7-6 with TRBJ2-1; 10 bases fit TRBD2. The CDR3 extends over 17 amino acids. After removal of 4 bases from V and 1 base from J, the junction contained 7 bases not matched to a gene. The V gene's germline CDR1 is SGHVS and CDR2 FNYEAQ. The CDR3 is CASSSLAGAGSYNEQFF. As DNA, the CDR3 is TGTGCCAGCAGCTCCCTAGCGGGAGCAGGATCCTACAATGAGCAGTTCTTC.

This clone occurred once. V and J are TRBV19 and TRBJ2-7; 8 positions agree with TRBD2. CDR1 is LNHDA and CDR2 is SQIVND in the germline V gene (reference sequence). The CDR3 is made up of 15 amino acids. The V segment lost 3 bases and the J segment 6 bases; nucleotides outside the gene matches: 10. The CDR3 DNA follows: TGTGCCAGTAGTATCTCCGGGGCGGGAGGAGGCGAGCAGTACTTC. This encodes CASSISGAGGGEQYF.

The rearrangement links TRBV2 to TRBJ2-7; 10 positions match TRBD1. V gave up 6 bases and J gave up 4 bases; unmatched junction bases: 9. This CDR3 is 15 amino acids long. Germline-derived CDR1 and CDR2 are SNHLY and FYNNEI. CDR3 coding DNA: TGTGCCAGCAGAGAACACCGGGACAGGGGTTACGAGCAGTACTTC. Translating it yields CASREHRDRGYEQYF.

This clone was seen only once. The V gene is TRBV30, the J gene TRBJ2-7; D possibly corresponds to TRBD1 (6 bases). Germline V CDR1 and CDR2: GTSNPN, SVGIG (reference sequence). V was cut by 6 bases and J by 0 bases, with 12 bases left in between. This CDR3 is 13 amino acids long. DNA for the CDR3: TGTGCCTGTAGGCAGGGGACCTCCTACGAGCAGTACTTC. It codes for CACRQGTSYEQYF.

The rearrangement joins TRBV5-1 to TRBJ2-1, with 9 positions matching TRBD2. The CDR3 sequence is 15 residues long. Germline V lookup: CDR1 SGHRS, CDR2 YFSETQ. V lost 3 bases, J lost 2 bases, and 3 bases stayed unmatched. CDR3 region: CASSYGTSPYNEQFF. CDR3 nucleotides: TGCGCCAGCAGCTACGGGACTAGCCCCTACAATGAGCAGTTCTTC.

A few counts support this clone. The chain employs TRBV9 and TRBJ2-3; maybe TRBD2 (7 bases). The CDR3 spans 15 residues. Trimming took 3 bases from V and 6 from J, leaving 17 bases between them. Germline V CDR1 and CDR2: SGDLS, YYNGEE. CDR3 nucleotides: TGTGCCAGCAGCGCCGGGGGGCGGTTCAAGGATACGCAGTATTTT. Protein: CASSAGGRFKDTQYF. Full variable domain (missing parts from reference TRBV9 and TRBJ2-3): DSGVTQTPKHLITATGQRVTLRCSPRSGDLSVYWYQQSLDQGLQFLIQYYNGEERAKGNILERFSAQQFPDLHSELNLSSLELGDSALYFCASSAGGRFKDTQYFGPGTRLTVL.

The chain combines TRBV5-1 with TRBJ1-1; D gene uncertain. Germline loops: CDR1 SGHRS, CDR2 YFSETQ. The CDR3 sequence is 14 residues long. The germline V and J ends were trimmed by 0 bases and 0 bases, with 6 bases remaining between them. The CDR3 spells CASSLDTLNTEAFF. CDR3 nucleotide sequence: TGCGCCAGCAGCTTGGACACCCTGAACACTGAAGCTTTCTTT.

This clone turned up a few times. The chain uses TRBV13 and TRBJ2-1; unclear D gene. Germline CDR1 reads PRHDT; CDR2 reads FYEKMQ (reference sequence). Trimming cost V 6 bases and J 1 base, with 13 bases left between them. CDR3 length: 15 residues. CDR3 in amino acids: CASSYAATSYNEQFF. CDR3 DNA: TGTGCCAGCAGTTACGCGGCTACTTCCTACAATGAGCAGTTCTTC.

The chain joins TRBV7-2 to TRBJ2-5; TRBD2 aligns across 8 bases. Germline CDR1 SGHTA, CDR2 FQGNSA. V shed 1 base, J shed 2 bases, and the junction held 3 bases outside the gene matches. The CDR3 runs 15 residues. The CDR3 protein is CASSLVSGGQETQYF. The DNA for the CDR3 is TGTGCCAGCAGCTTAGTCAGCGGGGGTCAAGAGACCCAGTACTTC.

This sequence joins TRBV9 and TRBJ1-6, with D perhaps matching TRBD1 (6 bases). CDR1 and CDR2 (germline): SGDLS, YYNGEE. This CDR3 is built from 17 residues. V was clipped by 3 bases and J by 6 bases, with 19 bases between them. As DNA, the CDR3 is TGTGCCAGCAGCGCTCAAATTTCAGGGGTCCGTAATTCACCCCTCCACTTT. It is translated as CASSAQISGVRNSPLHF.

The chain joins TRBV2 to TRBJ2-1; possible D gene TRBD2, 5 bases. Germline assignment: CDR1 SNHLY and CDR2 FYNNEI. Trimming stripped 8 bases from V and 8 bases from J, with 19 bases between. This CDR3 has 14 amino acids. The CDR3, as DNA: TGTGCCAGCGTGTTTGCGGCCACGAGGGATGAGCAGTTCTTC. Translating gives CASVFAATRDEQFF.